This TCR beta chain is from a study of blood T cell repertoires in COVID-19. Study at large: The United States, Italy and Spain supplied acute and convalescent COVID-19 samples. The cDNA or gDNA used as material had been derived from T cells, B-cell-depleted T cells, or PBMCs.

This CDR3 has 13 residues. The V end was cut by 3 bases, the J end by 5 bases, with 10 bases between. Original data processing: Estimation of nucleated cell counts was performed using reference gene primer amplification. Clones were sequenced by immunoSEQ multiplex PCR, and TCRdb holds only the in-frame ones, with some missing. The D gene and trimming were derived from the DNA, and the V and J assignments and clone size from that table. The sample has some 20,000 clones, 90% seen once. The TCR was taken from a man aged 65 to 79 with acute or convalescent COVID-19. The V call is TRBV12-3 or TRBV12-4, the J call TRBJ1-1; D gene ambiguous. The sequenced material came from peripheral blood. CDR3 protein: CASSLRAPTEAFF. The CDR3 bases are TGTGCCAGCAGTTTGAGGGCTCCGACTGAAGCTTTCTTT.